These 21 T cell receptor beta chains were sequenced from one sample in a study of blood T cell repertoires in COVID-19. Here immunoSEQ multiplex PCR was the method, and the copy in TCRdb shows in-frame clones only, minus some. Among 130,000 to 150,000 clones listed, roughly 86% were seen once. Material: peripheral blood. These receptors came from a middle-aged man with active or convalescent COVID-19.

J is TRBJ1-1 and V is TRBV11-2; the match to TRBD1 covers 11 bases. The CDR3 runs 14 residues. J was trimmed by 5 bases and V by 5 bases; bases with no gene match: 4. Germline V gene sequence: CDR1 SGHAT, CDR2 FQNNGV. This chain's CDR3 is CASSGDRGTTEAFF. The CDR3 bases are TGTGCCAGCAGCGGGGACAGGGGGACAACTGAAGCTTTCTTT.

The V call is TRBV4-1, the J call TRBJ1-5, with D perhaps TRBD1 (5 bases). V lost 0 bases, J lost 5 bases, and 11 bases lay in between. Per the germline V gene, CDR1 is MGHRA and CDR2 is YSYEKL. The CDR3 loop spans 15 amino acids. The CDR3 region is CASSQDQGSHQPQHF. The CDR3 DNA sequence: TGCGCCAGCAGCCAAGATCAGGGTTCGCATCAGCCCCAGCATTTT.

This chain connects TRBV9 to TRBJ1-3, with D unclear. Germline assignment: CDR1 SGDLS and CDR2 YYNGEE. Deletions cut 4 bases from V and 3 bases from J, with 5 bases between. The CDR3 length is 12 residues. The CDR3, as DNA: TGTGCCAGCAGCCCGGGTGGAAACACCATATATTTT. Translated, it gives CASSPGGNTIYF.

The chain couples TRBV12-3 or TRBV12-4 to TRBJ1-3; no firm D call. V was shortened by 9 bases and J by 0 bases, with 9 bases between the two germline ends. The CDR3 runs 13 residues. The CDR3 sequence: CASGRGSGNTIYF. CDR3 sequence (DNA): TGTGCCAGTGGACGGGGCTCTGGAAACACCATATATTTT.

This sequence joins TRBV3-1 (or the pseudogene TRBV3-2) and TRBJ1-6, with 10 bases identical to TRBD1. Trimming took 2 bases from V and 10 from J; bases not matched to a gene: 5. The CDR3 sequence is 15 residues long. The germline gives CDR1 LGHDT, CDR2 YNNKEL (reference sequence). This chain's CDR3 is CASSQRQGAQSPLHF. CDR3 DNA sequence: TGTGCCAGCAGCCAACGACAGGGGGCTCAGTCACCCCTCCACTTT.

The chain carries TRBV18 and TRBJ2-4; perhaps TRBD1 as D (6 bases). The CDR3 extends over 17 amino acids. Germline V gives CDR1 KGHSH, CDR2 LQKENI. The V gene lost 5 bases and the J gene lost 0 bases, with 17 bases spanning the gap. As DNA, the CDR3 is TGTGCCAGCTCATCCCGTAAGGACAGTCTAGCCAAAAACATTCAGTACTTC. Its protein is CASSSRKDSLAKNIQYF.

In DNA form, the CDR3 reads TGTGCCAGCAGCTTAATATCCTCGGGAGGGAGCTCCTACAATGAGCAGTTCTTC. Its translation is CASSLISSGGSSYNEQFF. This chain links TRBV7-2 with TRBJ2-1, with 8 positions matching TRBD2. V lost 2 bases, J lost 0 bases, and 9 bases stayed unmatched. In germline, CDR1 is SGHTA, CDR2 FQGNSA. The CDR3 consists of 18 residues.

The rearrangement joins TRBV11-2 to TRBJ2-5; 8 nucleotides match TRBD2. This CDR3 contains 14 residues. The germline CDR1 and CDR2 sequences are SGHAT and FQNNGV. The ends lost 5 bases at V and 5 bases at J; junction bases unmatched: 7. The CDR3 region has the DNA TGTGCCAGCAGCCCCGGGACTAGAGGGGAGACCCAGTACTTC. Translating it yields CASSPGTRGETQYF. Full variable domain (outside the CDR3, taken from reference TRBV11-2 and TRBJ2-5): EAGVAQSPRYKIIEKRQSVAFWCNPISGHATLYWYQQILGQGPKLLIQFQNNGVVDDSQLPKDRFSAERLKGVDSTLKIQPAKLEDSAVYLCASSPGTRGETQYFGPGTRLLVL.

This clone occurred a few times. This chain links TRBV11-2 with TRBJ1-3; 8 bases map to TRBD1. The CDR3 runs to 15 residues. Trimming took 5 bases from V and 3 from J; bases not matched to a gene: 6. Germline V gene lookup returns CDR1 SGHAT and CDR2 FQNNGV. The DNA of the CDR3 is TGTGCCAGCAGCCTAACTACAGGGGGTGGAAACACCATATATTTT. It encodes CASSLTTGGGNTIYF.

V is TRBV4-2 and J is TRBJ2-1; TRBD1 is a possible D gene (6 bases). The germline V gene encodes CDR1 LGHNA and CDR2 YNFKEQ. This CDR3 has 17 amino acids. The V and J ends lost 0 bases and 10 bases respectively, with 22 bases between them. CDR3 in DNA: TGTGCCAGCAGCCAAGATCTGGGGGCAGGAGAGAGTAGGGAGCAGTTCTTC. It encodes CASSQDLGAGESREQFF.

The chain recombines TRBV10-3 with TRBJ2-2; a weak D match, TRBD1 (6 bases). The CDR3 spans 15 residues. V was clipped by 8 bases and J by 0 bases, with 13 bases between them. The germline CDR1 and CDR2 sequences are ENHRY and SYGVKD. The CDR3 sequence: CAIDQGPPNTGELFF. CDR3 sequence (DNA): TGTGCCATCGACCAGGGGCCTCCGAACACCGGGGAGCTGTTTTTT.

The rearrangement links TRBV24-1 to TRBJ2-7, with a tentative D call TRBD1 (6 bases). The CDR3 is 15 amino acids. Trimming left V 4 bases short and J 6 bases short, with 18 bases between. Germline CDR1 is KGHDR and CDR2 is SFDVKD. In DNA form, the CDR3 reads TGTGCCACCAGTGAGACCGGGACACCCCTCGCCGAGCAGTACTTC. Translated: CATSETGTPLAEQYF.

DNA of the CDR3: TGTGCCAGCAGTCCGAGCCCCTTACAGGGATCAGAAAAACTGTTTTTT. It specifies CASSPSPLQGSEKLFF. The chain is built from TRBV28 and TRBJ1-4, with a possible D match to TRBD1 (6 bases). Per germline, CDR1 MDHEN and CDR2 SYDVKM. The CDR3 loop spans 16 amino acids. V lost 5 bases and J lost 8, with 21 bases in between.

The DNA of the CDR3 is TGTGCCAGCAGCTTAGATCGGGGGGACACTGAAGCTTTCTTT. Translating gives CASSLDRGDTEAFF. The chain has TRBV7-6 and TRBJ1-1; maybe TRBD1 (5 bases). CDR1 and CDR2 from the germline V gene are SGHVS and FNYEAQ. V lost 1 base and J lost 3, with 9 bases in between. The CDR3 has 14 residues.

The chain links TRBV24-1 to TRBJ2-7; 9 bases match TRBD1. This CDR3 is 14 amino acids long. V dropped 5 bases and J dropped 6; count of bases not matched to a gene: 7. From germline, CDR1 is KGHDR and CDR2 SFDVKD. The CDR3 loop is CATSGGGQGLEQYF. The CDR3 DNA sequence: TGTGCCACCAGTGGGGGGGGACAGGGCCTCGAGCAGTACTTC.

This sequence joins TRBV29-1 and TRBJ1-4, with a weak D call TRBD1 (6 bases). Germline loops: CDR1 SQVTM, CDR2 ANQGSEA. The CDR3 length is 12 residues. Trimming stripped 6 bases from V and 10 bases from J, with 15 bases between. The CDR3 here is CSVTTGLGKLFF. The CDR3, as DNA: TGCAGCGTAACCACAGGGTTAGGAAAACTGTTTTTT.

The rearrangement uses TRBV18 and TRBJ2-5, with a possible D match to TRBD1 (6 bases). V was cut by 6 bases and J by 5 bases, with 13 bases left in between. Germline CDR1 is KGHSH and CDR2 is LQKENI. CDR3 size: 13 residues. CDR3 sequence (DNA): TGTGCCAGCTCTCAGGGGCGCGGGGAGACCCAGTACTTC. The encoded protein is CASSQGRGETQYF.

The rearrangement links TRBV28 to TRBJ2-3; 8 bases agree with TRBD1. Trimming at V came to 8 bases and at J to 5 bases, leaving 9 bases not matched to a gene. Germline V gene lookup returns CDR1 MDHEN and CDR2 SYDVKM. The CDR3 extends over 14 amino acids. CDR3 in DNA: TGTGCCAGCGAAGACCTAGGGACAGGAGATACGCAGTATTTT. Protein: CASEDLGTGDTQYF.

The chain recombines TRBV9 with TRBJ2-3; weak D call: TRBD1 (6 bases). V lost 0 bases and J 0 bases, leaving 11 bases between the germline ends. Germline CDR1 reads SGDLS; CDR2 reads YYNGEE. This CDR3 region has 16 residues. DNA for the CDR3: TGTGCCAGCAGCGTAGAACAGGGAATAAGCACAGATACGCAGTATTTT. Translation gives CASSVEQGISTDTQYF.

This clone appeared a single time. CDR3 coding DNA: TGTGCCAGCAGCCCCGGGATAAACACCGGGGAGCTGTTTTTT. This sequence encodes CASSPGINTGELFF. The chain uses TRBV13 and TRBJ2-2; TRBD2 might be the D (5 bases). CDR1 and CDR2 (germline): PRHDT, FYEKMQ (reference sequence). Trimming removed 5 bases at V and 2 bases at J, with 9 bases between. The CDR3 sequence is 14 residues long.

The chain links TRBV27 to TRBJ1-6; no clear D. The CDR3 consists of 15 residues. Germline assignment: CDR1 MNHEY and CDR2 SMNVEV (reference sequence). V was trimmed by 2 bases and J by 6 bases, leaving 11 bases between them. CDR3 sequence (DNA): TGTGCCAGCAGTTTAGCGGAGGGAGTTAATTCACCCCTCCACTTT. The encoded protein is CASSLAEGVNSPLHF.